A selection of T cell receptor beta chains follows, all from one sample in a study of a mutant IDH1 vaccine in newly diagnosed glioma. Using immunoSEQ multiplex PCR, the repertoire was profiled, and TCRdb retains in-frame clones only, with some absent. The sample has tens of thousands of clones; around 81% are singletons. The antigens for these receptors are not known. The source was PBMCs, collected from a glioma patient whose treatment included an IDH1 peptide vaccine. These receptors all come from a man in his forties with glioma. CDR3s include the opening cysteine and the closing phenylalanine or tryptophan. A D gene is named only where the DNA matches it firmly. Rows may omit the clone size; those that give it use once, few, many or a size class.

d_call	clone_size	j_call	v_call	cdr3_nt	cdr3_aa
-	-	TRBJ2-6	TRBV6-5	TGTGCCAGCAGTTACGACCCAGGCTCTGGGGCCAACGTCCTGACTTTC	CASSYDPGSGANVLTF
-	-	TRBJ2-1	TRBV4-3	TGCGCCAGCAGCCAAGATCCTTGGGGGGCTACTCCCTACAATGAGCAGTTCTTC	CASSQDPWGATPYNEQFF
-	-	TRBJ1-1	TRBV6-6	TGTGCCAGCACCCTCGGGCGGCAGAACACTGAAGCTTTCTTT	CASTLGRQNTEAFF
-	-	TRBJ2-1	TRBV7-2	TGTGCCAGCAGGACCGACCACAGTAACTCCTACAATGAGCAGTTCTTC	CASRTDHSNSYNEQFF
-	-	TRBJ1-5	TRBV6-5	TGTGCCAGCAGTTCGTACAGGGATGGCAATCAGCCCCAGCATTTT	CASSSYRDGNQPQHF
-	-	TRBJ1-2	TRBV30	TGTGCCTGGAGTGTAGGCGGGAACCCTTATGGCTACACCTTC	CAWSVGGNPYGYTF
TRBD2	-	TRBJ2-1	TRBV4-3	TGCGCCAGCAGCCAAGGGGAGGGACTAGCGAACTACAATGAGCAGTTCTTC	CASSQGEGLANYNEQFF
-	-	TRBJ1-5	TRBV27	TGTGCCAGCAGCATAAGGGGAGATCAGCCCCAGCATTTT	CASSIRGDQPQHF
-	-	TRBJ2-1	TRBV27	TGTGCCAGCAGTTTCACGAGCTCCTACAATGAGCAGTTCTTC	CASSFTSSYNEQFF
-	once	TRBJ2-7	TRBV6-5	TGTGCCAGCAGTTACTCGAAGGGGGTCTACGAGCAGTACTTC	CASSYSKGVYEQYF
TRBD1	-	TRBJ2-7	TRBV2	TGTGCCAGCAGTGCCAGACAGGGGGCGCTTCGGGAGCAGTACTTC	CASSARQGALREQYF
-	-	TRBJ1-2	TRBV4-2	TGTGCCAGCAGCCAAGATCGGGGGTGGGTGTATGGCTACACCTTC	CASSQDRGWVYGYTF
-	-	TRBJ1-3	TRBV19	TGTGCCAGTAGTCCCCCAGGAAACACCATATATTTT	CASSPPGNTIYF
-	-	TRBJ1-6	TRBV5-4	TGTGCCAGCAGCTTGAGGGGGAATTCACCCCTCCACTTT	CASSLRGNSPLHF
TRBD1	few	TRBJ1-4	TRBV6-5	TGTGCCAGCAGTTACTACAGGGGTCTTAATGAAAAACTGTTTTTT	CASSYYRGLNEKLFF
TRBD1	few	TRBJ1-1	TRBV5-5	TGTGCCAGCAGCGCCCGGGACAGCAACACTGAAGCTTTCTTT	CASSARDSNTEAFF
TRBD1	-	TRBJ1-2	TRBV15	TGTGCCACCAGCAGAGCCCCCGGGACAGACTATGGCTACACCTTC	CATSRAPGTDYGYTF
-	-	TRBJ2-1	TRBV7-2	TGTGCCAGCAGCTTAACAGGATTGGAGCAGTTCTTC	CASSLTGLEQFF
-	-	TRBJ2-5	TRBV5-1	TGCGCCAGCAGCTTCAGGCAAGAGACCCAGTACTTC	CASSFRQETQYF
-	-	TRBJ1-4	TRBV4-3	TGCGCCAGCAGCCAAGATAGGGGAACTAATGAAAAACTGTTTTTT	CASSQDRGTNEKLFF
TRBD2	-	TRBJ2-3	TRBV19	TGTGCCAGTAGTGACCTAGCGGGGTTCACAGATACGCAGTATTTT	CASSDLAGFTDTQYF
-	-	TRBJ1-3	TRBV29-1	TGCAGCGTTGGGGGGACAGGAAACACCATATATTTT	CSVGGTGNTIYF
TRBD1	once	TRBJ1-1	TRBV30	TGTGCCGCCGAAGATCCCGGGACAGGGGGCGTGGGTTCTTTCTTT	CAAEDPGTGGVGSFF
-	-	TRBJ2-7	TRBV10-1	TGCGCCAGCAGTGAGTCAAACCCTTCCGAGCAGTACTTC	CASSESNPSEQYF
-	-	TRBJ2-1	TRBV4-1	TGCGCCAGCAGCCAAGCCCAGGGGTCGGGTTTTGGTAATGAGCAGTTCTTC	CASSQAQGSGFGNEQFF
TRBD1	few	TRBJ1-3	TRBV18	TGTGCCAGCTCGTCACAGGGGTCGGGAAACACCATATATTTT	CASSSQGSGNTIYF
TRBD1	once	TRBJ1-3	TRBV28	TGTGCCAGCCGAGAAGGACAGGCTTACAGAAACACCATATATTTT	CASREGQAYRNTIYF
TRBD2	-	TRBJ2-1	TRBV7-6	TGTGCCAGCAGCCAGGTCGGGGGGTACAATGAGCAGTTCTTC	CASSQVGGYNEQFF
-	-	TRBJ2-7	TRBV5-1	TGCGCCAGCAGTCCGGGACCGGGAGAGCAGTACTTC	CASSPGPGEQYF
-	-	TRBJ2-7	TRBV2	TGTGCCAGCAGTGATCCAGCGGCCAGCTCCTACGAGCAGTACTTC	CASSDPAASSYEQYF
TRBD1	-	TRBJ1-4	TRBV6-4	TGTGCCAGCAGAGCTACGAGGACAGGGGTCGTTAGAATCCCCCGAAAACTGTTTTTT	CASRATRTGVVRIPRKLFF
-	-	TRBJ2-1	TRBV6-6	TGTGCCAGCAGTTATTGGCTAGCAACAGAATCCAATGAGCAGTTCTTC	CASSYWLATESNEQFF
TRBD1	-	TRBJ1-2	TRBV9	TGTGCCAGCAGCGTCCCCCAGGGGGCGAGTGGTGGCTACACCTTC	CASSVPQGASGGYTF
-	-	TRBJ1-4	TRBV7-9	TGTGCCAGCACCTCAGGTGAAAAACTGTTTTTT	CASTSGEKLFF
-	-	TRBJ1-2	TRBV2	TGTGCCAGCAGTGAAGGTAGCAGGGTCGAGGGCTACACCTTC	CASSEGSRVEGYTF
-	-	TRBJ1-1	TRBV14	TGTGCCAGCAGCCAAGTGGCGACCCACCGGTTCCCTGAAGCTTTCTTT	CASSQVATHRFPEAFF
-	-	TRBJ2-2	TRBV11-2	TGTGCCAGCAGCTTATTATCGGACAGCACCGGGGAGCTGTTTTTT	CASSLLSDSTGELFF
-	-	TRBJ2-6	TRBV7-8	TGTGCCAGCAGTAGGCGGGGCTCTGGGGCCAACGTCCTGACTTTC	CASSRRGSGANVLTF
-	-	TRBJ1-3	TRBV4-1	TGCGCCAGCAGCCAAAGCCAGGTGTCAGGAAACACCATATATTTT	CASSQSQVSGNTIYF
TRBD1	-	TRBJ2-7	TRBV7-8	TGTGCCAGCAGCTTGCGTGGGACAGGGGGCTACGAGCAGTACTTC	CASSLRGTGGYEQYF
-	once	TRBJ1-5	TRBV6-5	TGTGCCAGCATGGGCGGGCAGGACCCAAATCAGCCCCAGCATTTT	CASMGGQDPNQPQHF